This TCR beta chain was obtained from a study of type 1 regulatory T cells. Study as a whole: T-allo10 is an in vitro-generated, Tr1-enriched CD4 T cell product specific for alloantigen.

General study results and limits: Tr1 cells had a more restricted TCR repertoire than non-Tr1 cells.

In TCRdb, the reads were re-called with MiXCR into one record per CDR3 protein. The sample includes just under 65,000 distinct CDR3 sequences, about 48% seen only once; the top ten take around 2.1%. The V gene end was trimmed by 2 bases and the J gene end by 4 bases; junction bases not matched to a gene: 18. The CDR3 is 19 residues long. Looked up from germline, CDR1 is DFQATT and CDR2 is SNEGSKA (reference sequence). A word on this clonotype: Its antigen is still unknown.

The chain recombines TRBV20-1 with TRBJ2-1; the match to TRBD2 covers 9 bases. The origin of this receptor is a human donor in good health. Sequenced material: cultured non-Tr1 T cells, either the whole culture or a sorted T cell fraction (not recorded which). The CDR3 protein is CSARSASGAVNTRYNEQFF. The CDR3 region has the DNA TGCAGTGCTAGATCGGCTAGCGGGGCAGTTAATACGAGGTACAATGAGCAGTTCTTC.